This T cell receptor beta chain was retrieved from a study of blood T cell repertoires in COVID-19 (TCRdb year 2020). At the level of the whole study: Samples covering the acute and convalescent phases of COVID-19 were provided by collaborators in the United States, Italy and Spain. Where available, HLA class I and class II types were taken from metadata supplied by the sample provider and were not determined by assay-based typing. The material from the prospective study consisted of cDNA or gDNA derived from T cells, B-cell-depleted T cells, or PBMCs. The sample metadata nearly always contained a de-identified subject ID, COVID-19 status, age in years and sex. The repertoires were released in a freely available public database intended as a resource for research on the immune response to SARS-CoV-2. Samples were obtained from the ongoing ImmuneRACE study (first 160 participants) and from roughly 1,300 subjects provided by 6 global collaborators. Subjects who had been exposed to COVID-19, were actively infected with it, or had recovered from it provided the deeply sampled blood TCRbeta repertoires that made up the dataset.

The immunoSEQ Assay, a bias-controlled multiplex PCR, was used to amplify TCRbeta CDR3 regions from genomic DNA. In the paper's pipeline: Within the assay, amplification of reference gene primers was used to estimate how many nucleated cells each sample contained. To quantify the absolute abundance of each unique TCRbeta CDR3 rearrangement, sequence reads were collapsed and filtered. For each sample, productive Simpson clonality was calculated as the square root of Simpson's diversity index across productive rearrangements. Sourced from immuneACCESS, this table was stored by TCRdb with only in-frame sequences that have V and J called. A share of the clones is absent; for the studies checked, an unresolved V gene accounts for under half, and the remainder has no known explanation. V, J and clone size are those of that table, while D and trimming were read from the DNA. The sample yields over 150,000 clones; around 85% were counted once. The ten largest clones represent 6.2% of the sample.

The germline V gene (reference sequence) supplies CDR1 LNHDA and CDR2 SQIVND. The CDR3 starts with the cysteine, ends with the phenylalanine, and has 15 residues. Of all the DNA, just the CDR3 is kept, 45 bases in frame from base 1. The V end loses 3 bases and the J end loses 4 bases, and a stretch of 13 bases separates them. About this clone: Its antigen is currently not known. Base qualities are not recorded, but no much larger clone differs from it by a single base.

The paper's findings and limits, for the study overall: The quantity of clinical and demographic metadata differed by source and by participant and was supplied without curation.

Enrolling through a virtual design, the prospective study's participants ranged in age from about 18 to 89 years and lived across around 25 United States geographic areas. To assign participants to cohorts, the prospective study relied on clinical history that participants themselves reported in a screening survey and a study questionnaire. For ImmuneRACE Cohort 3, a participant was defined as recovered based on two consecutive negative NP/OP PCR tests, clearance by a healthcare professional, or resolution of symptoms. Mobile phlebotomists in the prospective study collected whole blood, serum and a nasopharyngeal or oropharyngeal swab from every participant. Participants in the prospective study had the option to provide additional blood draws and questionnaires over a roughly two-month period. Before DNA extraction, blood samples from the prospective study were shipped at room temperature or frozen.

The sample was PBMCs or T cells enriched from blood (not recorded which). Recombination connected TRBV19 to TRBJ1-5; the D gene is possibly TRBD1, with 5 bases matching. The receptor was derived from a man aged 35 to 55 who had recovered from COVID-19. The CDR3 region reads CASSIERTTNQPQHF. The DNA is as follows: TGTGCCAGTAGTATTGAACGGACAACTAATCAGCCCCAGCATTTT.